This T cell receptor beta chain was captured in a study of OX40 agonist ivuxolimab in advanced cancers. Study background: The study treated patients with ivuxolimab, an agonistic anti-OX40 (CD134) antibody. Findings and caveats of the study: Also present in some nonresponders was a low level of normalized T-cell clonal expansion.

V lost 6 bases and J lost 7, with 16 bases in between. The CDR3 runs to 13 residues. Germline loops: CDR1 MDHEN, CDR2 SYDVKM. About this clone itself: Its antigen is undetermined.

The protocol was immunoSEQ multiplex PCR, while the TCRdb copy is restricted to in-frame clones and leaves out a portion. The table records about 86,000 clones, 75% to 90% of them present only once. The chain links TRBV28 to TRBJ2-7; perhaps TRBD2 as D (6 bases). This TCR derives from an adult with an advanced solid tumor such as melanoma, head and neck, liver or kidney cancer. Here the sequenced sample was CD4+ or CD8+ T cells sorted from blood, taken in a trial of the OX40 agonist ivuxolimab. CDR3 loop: CASSTGGGQEQYF. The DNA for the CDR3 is TGTGCCAGCAGCACCGGTGGAGGGCAGGAGCAGTACTTC.